This is a list of T cell receptor beta chains from one sample in a study of T cell responses to AZD1222 COVID-19 vaccine. Sequencing was performed with immunoSEQ multiplex PCR; in TCRdb, only in-frame clones are kept and a portion is missing. This table has about 110,000 clones, 70% to 90% appearing once. Sequenced material: peripheral blood, taken on day 0 of AZD1222 vaccination. The receptors derive from an adult in good health. Both conserved end residues are part of each CDR3. Fields, in order: CDR3 length, D gene, clone size, J gene, V gene, CDR3 DNA, CDR3 protein. A D gene is named only where the DNA matches it firmly. Size values are once, few and many counts, or a class for expanded clones, and some rows have none.

length: 15
D: TRBD1
size: once
J: TRBJ2-6
V: TRBV6-2/TRBV6-3
DNA: TGTGCCAGCAGTTCGACAGGGGTAGGGGCCAACGTCCTGACTTTC
CDR3: CASSSTGVGANVLTF

length: 13
D: -
size: -
J: TRBJ1-1
V: TRBV6-6
DNA: TGTGCCCTTGGCAGCGGGGGTAGCACTGAAGCTTTCTTT
CDR3: CALGSGGSTEAFF

length: 14
D: -
size: once
J: TRBJ1-2
V: TRBV28
DNA: TGTGCCAGCAGTTTATTTCAGGGAAACTATGGCTACACCTTC
CDR3: CASSLFQGNYGYTF

length: 14
D: -
size: -
J: TRBJ2-7
V: TRBV6-6
DNA: TGTGCCAGCACCCTAGGGACTGGCCCATACGAGCAGTACTTC
CDR3: CASTLGTGPYEQYF

length: 16
D: TRBD1
size: -
J: TRBJ2-3
V: TRBV10-3
DNA: TGTGCCATCAGTGCCCCGGGACAGGGAACCACAGATACGCAGTATTTT
CDR3: CAISAPGQGTTDTQYF

length: 15
D: TRBD1
size: -
J: TRBJ1-3
V: TRBV28
DNA: TGTGCCAGTCGAATACAGGGGTTCGCTGGAAACACCATATATTTT
CDR3: CASRIQGFAGNTIYF

length: 17
D: TRBD1
size: -
J: TRBJ1-6
V: TRBV5-6
DNA: TGTGCCAGCAGCTTTCGCAGGGGGGAATCCTATAATTCACCCCTCCACTTT
CDR3: CASSFRRGESYNSPLHF

length: 11
D: -
size: -
J: TRBJ1-2
V: TRBV30
DNA: TGTGCCTTAGCGCAGGCGGGGGGCTACACCTTC
CDR3: CALAQAGGYTF

length: 14
D: -
size: few
J: TRBJ2-7
V: TRBV7-8
DNA: TGTGCCAGCAGCTTAGCGCGACAGAACTACGAGCAGTACTTC
CDR3: CASSLARQNYEQYF

length: 11
D: -
size: -
J: TRBJ2-5
V: TRBV10-3
DNA: TGTGCCATCAGGGTCCAAGAGACCCAGTACTTC
CDR3: CAIRVQETQYF

length: 15
D: -
size: -
J: TRBJ2-1
V: TRBV3-1/TRBV3-2
DNA: TGTGCCAGCAGCCAAGGTGGGCTAGGGAATACTGAGCAGTTCTTC
CDR3: CASSQGGLGNTEQFF

length: 15
D: -
size: few
J: TRBJ2-3
V: TRBV7-6
DNA: TGTGCCAGCAGCTTAGGTGCAGGGCCCACAGATACGCAGTATTTT
CDR3: CASSLGAGPTDTQYF

length: 16
D: -
size: -
J: TRBJ2-1
V: TRBV21-1
DNA: TGTGCCAGCAGCAAAGACCCGGCGGGAGTTTGCAATGAGCAGTTCTTC
CDR3: CASSKDPAGVCNEQFF

length: 16
D: TRBD2
size: -
J: TRBJ2-3
V: TRBV19
DNA: TGTGCCAGTTCTCGGGTAGCGGGGTCATCTACAGATACGCAGTATTTT
CDR3: CASSRVAGSSTDTQYF

length: 14
D: -
size: -
J: TRBJ2-6
V: TRBV7-8
DNA: TGTGCCAGCAGCCGCCAGGTGGGGGCCAACGTCCTGACTTTC
CDR3: CASSRQVGANVLTF

length: 15
D: TRBD2
size: few
J: TRBJ2-5
V: TRBV25-1
DNA: TGTGCCAGCAGTCCCGGGCGGGGGGTACAAGAGACCCAGTACTTC
CDR3: CASSPGRGVQETQYF

length: 15
D: -
size: -
J: TRBJ1-2
V: TRBV5-1
DNA: TGCGCCAGCAGCTTGGGGGGGCAGAACATCTATGGCTACACCTTC
CDR3: CASSLGGQNIYGYTF

length: 15
D: TRBD2
size: -
J: TRBJ2-2
V: TRBV27
DNA: TGTGCCAGCAGGCCTCGAGCGGGAGTGCACGGGGAGCTGTTTTTT
CDR3: CASRPRAGVHGELFF

length: 18
D: TRBD2
size: -
J: TRBJ2-5
V: TRBV6-2/TRBV6-3
DNA: TGTGCCAGCAGTTACTCGGGACTAGCGGGGGGGCGCCAAGAGACCCAGTACTTC
CDR3: CASSYSGLAGGRQETQYF

length: 14
D: -
size: -
J: TRBJ1-2
V: TRBV7-8
DNA: TGTGCCAGCAGCTTCAGGCAGGGAGCCGGTGGCTACACCTTC
CDR3: CASSFRQGAGGYTF

length: 16
D: TRBD1
size: -
J: TRBJ1-2
V: TRBV7-2
DNA: TGTGCCAGCAGCTTAGCGGGGACAGGGGGCGCTTATGGCTACACCTTC
CDR3: CASSLAGTGGAYGYTF

length: 13
D: TRBD1
size: -
J: TRBJ1-4
V: TRBV4-3
DNA: TGCGCCAGCAAAAGGGGGCCTAATGAAAAACTGTTTTTT
CDR3: CASKRGPNEKLFF

length: 15
D: -
size: -
J: TRBJ1-4
V: TRBV28
DNA: TGTGCCAGCAGCTCAGGGGCGGACCATAAGGAAAAACTGTTTTTT
CDR3: CASSSGADHKEKLFF

length: 16
D: TRBD2
size: -
J: TRBJ2-1
V: TRBV28
DNA: TGTGCCAGCAGTCCCCAATCGGGAGGGACCTACAATGAGCAGTTCTTC
CDR3: CASSPQSGGTYNEQFF

length: 15
D: -
size: few
J: TRBJ1-2
V: TRBV7-3
DNA: TGTGCCAGCAGCCCCCTTGGCGGGGGAGGCGATGGCTACACCTTC
CDR3: CASSPLGGGGDGYTF

length: 16
D: TRBD1
size: -
J: TRBJ2-3
V: TRBV14
DNA: TGTGCCAGCAGCCCCAAGTGGGGACAGTCCACAGATACGCAGTATTTT
CDR3: CASSPKWGQSTDTQYF

length: 14
D: -
size: -
J: TRBJ2-7
V: TRBV2
DNA: TGTGCCAGCAGTGAGATGGCATATCGATACGAGCAGTACTTC
CDR3: CASSEMAYRYEQYF

length: 16
D: -
size: -
J: TRBJ1-1
V: TRBV7-9
DNA: TGTGCCAGCAGCCCAAACTCACGACAGACGAACACTGAAGCTTTCTTT
CDR3: CASSPNSRQTNTEAFF

length: 14
D: -
size: -
J: TRBJ1-3
V: TRBV13
DNA: TGTGCCAGCAGCGACCGGAATTCTGGAAACACCATATATTTT
CDR3: CASSDRNSGNTIYF

length: 15
D: TRBD1
size: -
J: TRBJ2-7
V: TRBV11-3
DNA: TGTGCCAGCAGCTTCCAGACCGGGACAGGGTACGAGCAGTACTTC
CDR3: CASSFQTGTGYEQYF

length: 16
D: -
size: once
J: TRBJ2-1
V: TRBV3-1/TRBV3-2
DNA: TGTGCCAGCAGCCGACAATGGGGGGGCCTCTACAATGAGCAGTTCTTC
CDR3: CASSRQWGGLYNEQFF

length: 13
D: -
size: few
J: TRBJ2-2
V: TRBV28
DNA: TGTGCCAGCAGTTTACAGTTCACCGGGGAGCTGTTTTTT
CDR3: CASSLQFTGELFF

length: 14
D: -
size: once
J: TRBJ1-1
V: TRBV19
DNA: -
CDR3: CASSIKAGVPEAFF

length: 14
D: -
size: -
J: TRBJ2-4
V: TRBV7-9
DNA: TGTGCCAGCAGCTTAGCCCCCCAGGGAAACATTCAGTACTTC
CDR3: CASSLAPQGNIQYF

length: 12
D: -
size: once
J: TRBJ2-1
V: TRBV9
DNA: TGTGCCAGCAGCGTAGACGGGGAAACAGAGTTCTTC
CDR3: CASSVDGETEFF

length: 13
D: -
size: -
J: TRBJ1-2
V: TRBV2
DNA: TGTGCCAGCAGTGATTCAGGGTCCTATGGCTACACCTTC
CDR3: CASSDSGSYGYTF

length: 16
D: -
size: -
J: TRBJ2-3
V: TRBV6-6
DNA: TGTGCCAGCAGCCCTTTAGGACAGAGTGGGACAGATACGCAGTATTTT
CDR3: CASSPLGQSGTDTQYF

length: 16
D: TRBD1
size: few
J: TRBJ1-2
V: TRBV7-9
DNA: TGTGCCAGCAGATCTAACCGGGACAGAGCTAACTATGGCTACACCTTC
CDR3: CASRSNRDRANYGYTF

length: 15
D: TRBD1
size: few
J: TRBJ2-3
V: TRBV11-3
DNA: TGTGCCAGCAGCTTACAGGGGGCGCCTATAGATACGCAGTATTTT
CDR3: CASSLQGAPIDTQYF

length: 15
D: -
size: -
J: TRBJ1-5
V: TRBV9
DNA: TGTGCCAGCAGCGTAGACCACAATAGCAATCAGCCCCAGCATTTT
CDR3: CASSVDHNSNQPQHF

length: 15
D: -
size: -
J: TRBJ1-1
V: TRBV19
DNA: TGTGCCAGTAGTAACCCCAACTGGGAAGTGACTGAAGCTTTCTTT
CDR3: CASSNPNWEVTEAFF

length: 15
D: -
size: once
J: TRBJ1-1
V: TRBV30
DNA: TGTGCCTGGAGTTTGTACAGACGGGAAAGTACTGAAGCTTTCTTT
CDR3: CAWSLYRRESTEAFF